One and the same sample provided the 10 T cell receptor beta chains below, sequenced in a study of cytomegalovirus exposure and HLA in healthy donors. PCR employed 60 Vbeta and 13 Jbeta primers. Clones were sequenced by immunoSEQ multiplex PCR, and TCRdb holds only the in-frame ones, with some missing. Of 20,000 to 25,000 clones listed, around 77% are singletons. Sequences were obtained from PBMCs. These receptors all come from a man in his 60s in good health and CMV-seronegative.

CDR3 sequence (DNA): TGTGCCAGCTCGAATGCAGGGTACACTAATGAAAAACTGTTTTTT. Its translation is CASSNAGYTNEKLFF. This chain uses TRBV18 with TRBJ1-4; TRBD1 might be the D (5 bases). The germline V gene has CDR1 KGHSH and CDR2 LQKENI. V lost 6 bases and J 2 bases, leaving 13 bases between the germline ends. The CDR3 runs to 15 residues. The variable domain in full, completed from reference TRBV18 and TRBJ1-4, reads NAGVMQNPRHLVRRRGQEARLRCSPMKGHSHVYWYRQLPEEGLKFMVYLQKENIIDESGMPKERFSAEFPKEGPSILRIQQVVRGDSAAYFCASSNAGYTNEKLFFGSGTQLSVL.

The chain has TRBV2 and TRBJ2-4, with a tentative D call TRBD1 (5 bases). Germline CDR1 and CDR2: SNHLY and FYNNEI. The CDR3 covers 15 residues. Trimming shortened V by 3 bases and J by 0 bases, and 9 bases separated the two germline ends. CDR3 in DNA: TGTGCCAGCAGTGACAAGGGGCCAGCCAAAAACATTCAGTACTTC. It codes for CASSDKGPAKNIQYF.

This clone was seen a single time. The CDR3 reads CASSSGQGYTDTQYF. The CDR3, as DNA: TGTGCCAGCAGCTCCGGACAGGGGTACACAGATACGCAGTATTTT. The genes are TRBV5-5 and TRBJ2-3; the match to TRBD1 covers 9 bases. V was pared by 3 bases and J by 2 bases, with 4 bases of the junction left unmatched. Germline V gene sequence: CDR1 SGHKS, CDR2 YYEKEE (reference sequence). The CDR3 runs to 15 residues.

The V call is TRBV5-6, the J call TRBJ2-3, with 10 nucleotides matching TRBD2. The CDR3 is made up of 17 amino acids. After removal of 0 bases from V and 1 base from J, the junction contained 5 bases not matched to a gene. Per germline, CDR1 SGHDT and CDR2 YYEEEE. CDR3 protein: CASSLGSGRAGTDTQYF. The CDR3, as DNA: TGTGCCAGCAGCTTGGGAAGCGGGAGGGCCGGCACAGATACGCAGTATTTT.

CDR3 amino acids: CASRFRRVRGLALSTDTQYF. In DNA, the CDR3 is TGTGCCAGCAGGTTCCGACGCGTCCGGGGACTTGCCCTTAGCACAGATACGCAGTATTTT. The genes are TRBV5-4 and TRBJ2-3; a possible D gene is TRBD2 (6 bases). This CDR3 spans 20 amino acids. Trimming shortened V by 5 bases and J by 0 bases, and 28 bases separated the two germline ends. Germline loops: CDR1 SGHNT, CDR2 YYREEE (reference sequence).

The V and J genes are TRBV30 and TRBJ1-1; D is unclear. V gave up 0 bases and J gave up 1 base, with 9 bases separating them. Germline lookup yields CDR1 GTSNPN and CDR2 SVGIG (reference sequence). The length of the CDR3 is 14 residues. The chain's CDR3 is CAWSVLGGNTEAFF. The CDR3 nucleotides read TGTGCCTGGAGTGTACTCGGTGGGAACACTGAAGCTTTCTTT. The full variable domain, in which reference TRBV30 and TRBJ1-1 provide the parts outside the CDR3, is SQTIHQWPATLVQPVGSPLSLECTVEGTSNPNLYWYRQAAGRGLQLLFYSVGIGQISSEVPQNLSASRPQDRQFILSSKKLLLSDSGFYLCAWSVLGGNTEAFFGQGTRLTVV.

This chain uses TRBV6-5 with TRBJ2-5; D possibly corresponds to TRBD2 (6 bases). Trimming pared 1 base from V and 4 bases from J, leaving 13 bases between. Germline CDR1 and CDR2: MNHEY and SVGAGI. CDR3 length equals 15 residues. The CDR3 loop is CASSYLGRGVETQYF. In DNA, the CDR3 is TGTGCCAGCAGTTACTTGGGGCGCGGGGTAGAGACCCAGTACTTC.

The V and J genes are TRBV7-9 and TRBJ2-3; 12 bases map to TRBD2. V was pared by 2 bases and J by 5 bases, with 2 bases of the junction left unmatched. The CDR3 length is 15 residues. Looked up from germline, CDR1 is SEHNR and CDR2 is FQNEAQ (reference sequence). Here the CDR3 reads CASSLLAGGLDTQYF. CDR3 coding DNA: TGTGCCAGCAGCTTACTAGCGGGAGGGCTAGATACGCAGTATTTT.

The chain carries TRBV11-2 and TRBJ2-7; D may be TRBD1 (5 bases). Germline CDR1 and CDR2: SGHAT and FQNNGV. The CDR3 contains 14 residues. V was pared by 5 bases and J by 5 bases, with 16 bases between. CDR3 bases: TGTGCCAGCAGCCCCTACGAAGGGGCCCACGAGCAGTACTTC. It translates to CASSPYEGAHEQYF.

The V call is TRBV5-1, the J call TRBJ1-2, with a weak D call TRBD1 (6 bases). Germline values: CDR1 SGHRS, CDR2 YFSETQ. This CDR3 is 19 amino acids long. The V gene lost 7 bases and the J gene lost 4 bases, with 32 bases spanning the gap. CDR3 amino acids: CASRMGDDRFTSLLYGYTF. The CDR3, as DNA: TGCGCCAGCCGAATGGGGGATGACAGGTTCACCTCCCTTCTCTATGGCTACACCTTC.